The T cell receptor beta chain under discussion was sequenced for a study of shared clonotypes between healthy human individuals. Study results and caveats: Larger estimated richness was generally recorded for naive subsets relative to memory subsets.

Clones were read by immunoSEQ multiplex PCR, and TCRdb kept only the in-frame ones, dropping some. The top ten clones hold roughly 0.13% of a sample with roughly 2.6 million clones, about 92% of them seen once. With respect to this clone: Its antigen is undetermined.

The CDR3 has 17 residues. J lost 2 bases, V lost 0 bases, and 1 base had no gene match. Germline CDR1 and CDR2: SGHRS and YFSETQ. The receptor's source is a young man in good health. The chain carries TRBV5-1 and TRBJ2-6; TRBD1 matches at 11 bases. Sequencing was done on a sample of naive CD4+ T cells sorted from blood. Described subset: CD45RA+ positively selected. The DNA for the CDR3 is TGCGCCAGCAGCTTGGTGGGACAGGGGGCTGGGGCCAACGTCCTGACTTTC. Amino acid sequence: CASSLVGQGAGANVLTF.